A selection of T cell receptor beta chains follows, all from one sample in a study of CD8+ T cells in alopecia areata. The table came from immunoSEQ multiplex PCR; TCRdb's copy has only in-frame clones and leaves some out. This sample has approximately 130,000 clones, with approximately 60% found just once. Sequencing was performed on CD4+ T cells sorted from blood, taken at week 4, from a patient treated with tofacitinib. These receptors all stem from a human donor with alopecia areata. Each CDR3 is given with its conserved first and last residue.

V gene: TRBV30
CDR3 protein: CAWNPMNYGYTF

V gene: TRBV9
CDR3 protein: CASSVTSGSAETQYF

V gene: TRBV5-4
CDR3 protein: CASSQQGQSYEQYF

V gene: TRBV18
CDR3 protein: CASSPRTGEQYF

V gene: TRBV29-1
CDR3 protein: CSVVGTRYGYTF

V gene: TRBV7-9
CDR3 protein: CASSFSQGGHEQYF

V gene: TRBV4-1
CDR3 protein: CASSLGLADNYNEQFF

V gene: TRBV4-1
CDR3 protein: CASSQDLERAPDTFF

V gene: TRBV7-3
CDR3 protein: CASSLATATDTQYF

V gene: TRBV29-1
CDR3 protein: CSVGGVGGYGYTF

V gene: TRBV9
CDR3 protein: CASSVDGTEDSEQYF

V gene: TRBV28
CDR3 protein: CASRQGAGELFF

V gene: TRBV29-1
CDR3 protein: CSAKTGRFTDTQYF

V gene: TRBV29-1
CDR3 protein: CSVGGQSSYYEQYF

V gene: TRBV7-2
CDR3 protein: CASSRNTGGEGEKLFF

V gene: TRBV27
CDR3 protein: CASRGSGWDQYF

V gene: TRBV5-6
CDR3 protein: CASSVTGYGANVLTF

V gene: TRBV30
CDR3 protein: CAWEDTTEKLFF

V gene: TRBV30
CDR3 protein: CAWSPHAGGGGYTF

V gene: TRBV7-9
CDR3 protein: CASSLAGAGGLHEQYF

V gene: TRBV10-3
CDR3 protein: CAISKTSGGGTDTQYF

V gene: TRBV7-2
CDR3 protein: CASSLVGSGVYEQYF

V gene: TRBV10-3
CDR3 protein: CAISEWGNSPLHF

V gene: TRBV2
CDR3 protein: CASSAQGSGSYNEQFF

V gene: TRBV7-2
CDR3 protein: CASSRTGNYGYTF

V gene: TRBV29-1
CDR3 protein: CSVGRVEGYGYTF

V gene: TRBV28
CDR3 protein: CASRGRYSTDTQYF

V gene: TRBV28
CDR3 protein: CASSLPPYEQYF

V gene: TRBV15
CDR3 protein: CATSRADRGRSPLHF

V gene: TRBV29-1
CDR3 protein: CSIGTEHEQYF

V gene: TRBV7-9
CDR3 protein: CASSLGTGGTYQETQYF

V gene: TRBV4-1
CDR3 protein: CASSQRREGTGELFF

V gene: TRBV6-5
CDR3 protein: CASRPTGVVIQPQHF

V gene: TRBV25-1
CDR3 protein: CASTYLAEAFF

V gene: TRBV19
CDR3 protein: CASSQGSETQYF

V gene: TRBV5-6
CDR3 protein: CASSAPGDGETQYF

V gene: TRBV29-1
CDR3 protein: CSIRLATNEKLFF

V gene: TRBV4-1
CDR3 protein: CASSQGTGGRMNTEAFF

V gene: TRBV29-1
CDR3 protein: CSVATNSNEKLFF

V gene: TRBV30
CDR3 protein: CAWSTGNQGNTIYF

V gene: TRBV5-4
CDR3 protein: CASSLEASREDGYTF

V gene: TRBV7-9
CDR3 protein: CASSLARQGNTEAFF

V gene: TRBV25-1
CDR3 protein: CASSEYATNTGELFF

V gene: TRBV25-1
CDR3 protein: CASSVDRVTTDTQYF

V gene: TRBV30
CDR3 protein: CACGSTGTGGAPFGETQYF